These T cell receptor beta chains were read from a single sample in a study of CD8+CD57+ T cells in acquired aplastic anemia. Using its own MiXCR run on the reads, TCRdb lists one record per CDR3 protein. Of 90,000 to 120,000 distinct CDR3 sequences listed, around 53% are singletons. The sequenced material came from sorted CD4+, CD8+, or CD8+CD57+ T cells (not recorded which) from PBMCs. All receptors derive from a human donor in good health, serving as a control. The CDR3 runs from the conserved cysteine through the conserved F or W. D genes are given only for firm matches. A row's size may be missing; if present it is once, few, many or a size class.

>TRBJ1-1|TRBV6-2/TRBV6-3|-|-
CASTNPTVMNTEAFF
TGTGCCAGCACCAATCCGACAGTTATGAACACTGAAGCTTTCTTT
>TRBJ2-3|TRBV7-3|-|-
CASSLMGSITDTQYF
TGTGCCAGCAGCTTAATGGGCAGTATCACAGATACGCAGTATTTT
>TRBJ2-1|TRBV20-1|few|TRBD2
CSVNGGEINEQFF
TGCAGCGTCAACGGGGGGGAGATTAATGAGCAGTTCTTC
>TRBJ1-6|TRBV11-1|-|-
CASSPSAGGAGNSPLHF
TGTGCCAGCAGCCCTTCTGCTGGGGGGGCTGGTAATTCACCCCTCCACTTT
>TRBJ2-7|TRBV19|-|-
CASSMTGEQYF
TGTGCCAGTAGTATGACAGGCGAGCAGTACTTC
>TRBJ2-1|TRBV29-1|-|TRBD2
CSVGSGGSNEQFF
TGCAGCGTTGGTAGCGGGGGTTCTAATGAGCAGTTCTTC
>TRBJ2-7|TRBV9|many|TRBD1
CASSDGQVGSEQYF
TGTGCCAGCAGCGACGGACAGGTCGGATCCGAGCAGTACTTC
>TRBJ2-3|TRBV2|-|-
CASTVTWGTDTQYF
TGTGCCAGCACGGTAACTTGGGGCACAGATACGCAGTATTTT
>TRBJ1-1|TRBV7-9|-|-
CASSSIATKAFF
TGTGCCAGCAGCTCAATAGCCACTAAAGCTTTCTTT
>TRBJ1-5|TRBV6-2/TRBV6-3|many|TRBD1
CASSYGAGGQPQHF
TGTGCCAGCAGTTACGGGGCAGGGGGTCAGCCCCAGCATTTT
>TRBJ2-3|TRBV5-6|once|-
CASSLSGRGPRDTQYF
TGTGCCAGCAGCTTAAGCGGCAGGGGCCCCCGGGATACGCAGTATTTT
>TRBJ1-2|TRBV2|-|-
CASVGSGFDYGYTF
TGTGCCAGCGTCGGGTCAGGGTTCGACTATGGCTACACCTTC
>TRBJ2-3|TRBV5-1|-|TRBD2
CASSMDWAGRGSTDTQYF
TGCGCCAGCAGCATGGACTGGGCCGGGAGGGGCAGCACAGATACGCAGTATTTT
>TRBJ2-7|TRBV7-3|many|-
CASSFGPGSYEQYF
TGTGCCAGCAGCTTTGGGCCTGGCTCCTACGAGCAGTACTTC
>TRBJ1-5|TRBV20-1|-|-
CSANVRGSNQPQHF
TGCAGTGCTAATGTAAGGGGTAGCAATCAGCCCCAGCATTTT
>TRBJ1-2|TRBV12-3/TRBV12-4|many|TRBD1
CASSLGTGNYGYTF
TGTGCCAGCAGTCTAGGGACAGGGAACTATGGCTACACCTTC
>TRBJ2-7|TRBV12-3/TRBV12-4|many|-
CASSPPGDSTYEQYF
TGTGCCAGCAGTCCACCGGGGGACAGCACCTACGAGCAGTACTTC
>TRBJ1-2|TRBV9|-|TRBD1
CASSVGTGPNTF
TGTGCCAGCAGCGTAGGGACAGGCCCGAATACCTTC
>TRBJ2-3|TRBV15|-|TRBD2
CATSREGGSGTDTQYF
TGTGCCACCAGCAGAGAAGGCGGGAGCGGCACAGATACGCAGTATTTT
>TRBJ1-2|TRBV27|-|-
CASSLSKGGRANYGYTF
TGTGCCAGCAGTTTATCGAAGGGGGGACGGGCTAACTATGGCTACACCTTC
>TRBJ1-4|TRBV29-1|-|-
CSVEGPAEKLFF
TGCAGCGTTGAAGGGCCCGCTGAAAAACTGTTTTTT
>TRBJ2-1|TRBV10-3|-|TRBD1
CAISEPGQGLNEQFF
TGTGCCATCAGTGAGCCGGGACAGGGACTGAATGAGCAGTTCTTC
>TRBJ2-5|TRBV7-2|-|TRBD1
CASSNYGRGQETQYF
TGTGCCAGCAGCAATTATGGCAGGGGGCAAGAGACCCAGTACTTC
>TRBJ1-3|TRBV15|-|TRBD1
CATSIDGTGGENTIYF
TGTGCCACCAGCATCGACGGGACAGGGGGCGAAAACACCATATATTTT
>TRBJ1-6|TRBV10-2|-|-
CASSESSMAPNNSPLHF
TGCGCCAGCAGTGAGTCGTCAATGGCACCCAATAATTCACCCCTCCACTTT
>TRBJ2-7|TRBV19|-|-
CASSPTAHYSYEQYF
TGTGCCAGTAGCCCGACAGCACACTACTCCTACGAGCAGTACTTC
>TRBJ1-5|TRBV12-3/TRBV12-4|many|TRBD1
CASSGGSGQPQHF
TGTGCCAGTTCAGGGGGCTCCGGTCAGCCCCAGCATTTT
>TRBJ2-1|TRBV29-1|many|-
CSVIKRAPPYNEQFF
TGCAGCGTCATTAAACGGGCACCTCCTTACAATGAGCAGTTCTTC
>TRBJ2-7|TRBV2|once|-
CASSVTVSGEYEQYF
TGTGCCAGCAGTGTGACAGTTTCGGGGGAGTACGAGCAGTACTTC
>TRBJ1-6|TRBV10-3|once|-
CASKGSSIRNSPLHF
TGTGCCTCAAAAGGCAGTTCAATCCGTAATTCACCCCTCCACTTT
>TRBJ2-2|TRBV6-1|few|TRBD1
CASSPGTGRAGELFF
TGTGCCAGCAGCCCCGGGACAGGGAGGGCCGGGGAGCTGTTTTTT
>TRBJ2-7|TRBV2|-|TRBD1
CASSGGTGVHEQYF
TGTGCCAGCAGTGGCGGGACAGGGGTCCACGAGCAGTACTTC
>TRBJ1-2|TRBV29-1|-|-
CSVGGPNYGYTF
TGCAGCGTTGGCGGTCCGAACTATGGCTACACCTTC
>TRBJ1-1|TRBV11-2|-|-
CASSLDYVVAEAFF
TGTGCCAGCAGCTTAGATTACGTGGTTGCTGAAGCTTTCTTT
>TRBJ2-5|TRBV24-1|-|-
CATSDLVEAQYF
TGTGCCACCAGTGATCTAGTAGAGGCCCAGTACTTC
>TRBJ2-7|TRBV20-1|many|-
CSASELVYEQYF
TGCAGTGCTAGCGAGCTGGTTTACGAGCAGTACTTC
>TRBJ2-1|TRBV9|many|-
CASSVEGRAVPGSYNEQFF
TGTGCCAGCAGCGTAGAGGGTAGGGCAGTCCCTGGCTCCTACAATGAGCAGTTCTTC
>TRBJ2-7|TRBV10-3|-|-
CAIGTATYEQYF
TGTGCCATAGGGACGGCTACATACGAGCAGTACTTC
>TRBJ2-7|TRBV7-2|once|-
CASSLVSYEQYF
TGTGCCAGCAGCTTAGTTTCTTACGAGCAGTACTTC
>TRBJ2-2|TRBV4-3|many|-
CASSQGRGNTGELFF
TGCGCCAGCAGCCAAGGGAGAGGTAACACCGGGGAGCTGTTTTTT
>TRBJ1-1|TRBV20-1|few|TRBD1
CSARDRGVNTEAFF
TGCAGTGCTAGAGACAGGGGGGTGAACACTGAAGCTTTCTTT
>TRBJ1-5|TRBV25-1|few|TRBD1
CASSGGDRGGSEPQHF
TGTGCCAGCAGTGGAGGGGACAGGGGGGGATCGGAGCCCCAGCATTTT